The 26 T cell receptor beta chains in this list originate from one sample, sequenced in a study of T-cell reconstitution after alpha-beta-depleted transplantation in children. Unique molecular identifiers featured in how the TCRbeta library was prepared. TCRdb used MiXCR to reprocess the PCR reads, holding one entry per CDR3 protein. Seen here are hundreds of thousands of distinct CDR3 sequences, about 12% observed once, and the top ten hold 0.79%. Sequences were derived from PBMCs, sampled before TCRalphabeta/CD19-depleted stem cell transplant. The receptor source for this set is a girl between 2 and 10 years old with congenital amegakaryocytic thrombocytopenia, due to receive a stem cell transplant.

Ten or more counts support this clonotype. The rearrangement uses TRBV5-1 and TRBJ2-1; D is uncertain. Germline V gives CDR1 SGHRS, CDR2 YFSETQ. The CDR3 is 16 amino acids. V was trimmed by 2 bases and J by 4 bases, leaving 16 bases between them. CDR3 residues: CASSFGRGWSYNEQFF. The CDR3 bases are TGCGCCAGCAGCTTTGGACGCGGATGGTCGTACAATGAGCAGTTCTTC.

This clonotype was recorded many times. The chain combines TRBV29-1 with TRBJ2-6; D uncertain. Trimming left V 4 bases short and J 0 bases short, with 4 bases between. The germline CDR1 and CDR2 sequences are SQVTM and ANQGSEA. This CDR3 is 13 amino acids long. This chain's CDR3 is CSVASSGANVLTF. The DNA for the CDR3 is TGCAGCGTTGCCAGCTCTGGGGCCAACGTCCTGACTTTC.

This chain joins TRBV27 and TRBJ1-1, with 7 bases matching TRBD1. V lost 3 bases, J lost 8 bases, and 18 bases stayed unmatched. Germline CDR1 reads MNHEY; CDR2 reads SMNVEV (reference sequence). The CDR3 length is 17 residues. The CDR3 coding sequence is TGTGCCAGCAGTTTCTCTAGCCCCGCGACAGGGATCGGGGAAGCTTTCTTT. Protein sequence: CASSFSSPATGIGEAFF.

This clonotype appeared many times. The chain has TRBV20-1 and TRBJ2-3, with 10 bases matching TRBD1. The V gene end was trimmed by 6 bases and the J gene end by 4 bases; junction bases not matched to a gene: 4. The CDR3 spans 13 residues. Germline V lookup: CDR1 DFQATT, CDR2 SNEGSKA (reference sequence). The CDR3 loop reads CSATGQGADTQYF. The DNA of the CDR3 is TGCAGTGCCACAGGACAGGGGGCAGATACGCAGTATTTT.

This clonotype has at least ten counts. The V gene is TRBV5-1, the J gene TRBJ2-1; no definite D call. Trimming removed 5 bases at V and 3 bases at J, with 18 bases between. The CDR3 covers 16 residues. The germline CDR1 and CDR2 sequences are SGHRS and YFSETQ. The CDR3: CASRPVYLPHYNEQFF. CDR3 sequence (DNA): TGCGCCAGCAGACCAGTATACCTACCCCACTACAATGAGCAGTTCTTC. The whole variable domain, remainder taken from reference TRBV5-1 and TRBJ2-1, is KAGVTQTPRYLIKTRGQQVTLSCSPISGHRSVSWYQQTPGQGLQFLFEYFSETQRNKGNFPGRFSGRQFSNSRSEMNVSTLELGDSALYLCASRPVYLPHYNEQFFGPGTRLTVL.

In its sample, this clonotype was seen a few times. The chain has TRBV5-5 and TRBJ2-1; D is possibly TRBD1 (5 bases). The length of the CDR3 is 18 residues. V was cut by 2 bases and J by 9 bases, with 27 bases left in between. CDR1 and CDR2 (germline): SGHKS, YYEKEE (reference sequence). CDR3 coding DNA: TGTGCCAGCAGCTTCACCCAGGGCCTAGGTATGGGTCGAGGTGAGCAGTTCTTC. Its translation is CASSFTQGLGMGRGEQFF.

This chain uses TRBV3-1 with TRBJ2-7; 10 bases match TRBD1. The CDR3 sequence is 13 residues long. Germline V gene lookup returns CDR1 LGHDT and CDR2 YNNKEL (reference sequence). Trimming cost V 6 bases and J 12 bases; bases outside gene matches: 11. The DNA for the CDR3 is TGTGCCAGCAGTCGACAGGGGGCGAAGGTTTGGTACTTC. This sequence encodes CASSRQGAKVWYF.

The chain recombines TRBV20-1 with TRBJ2-1; TRBD2 aligns across 7 bases. Germline V lookup: CDR1 DFQATT, CDR2 SNEGSKA (reference sequence). Trimming removed 4 bases from V and 7 bases from J; junction bases left unmatched: 28. The length of the CDR3 is 20 residues. CDR3 protein: CSATVPPGLGVWGVGNEQFF. The CDR3 DNA reads TGCAGTGCTACGGTCCCACCAGGACTAGGAGTTTGGGGGGTTGGGAATGAGCAGTTCTTC.

This clonotype was detected only a few times. The V call is TRBV29-1, the J call TRBJ2-5; TRBD2 agrees at 8 bases. The CDR3 loop spans 14 amino acids. The trim removed 7 bases at V and 5 bases at J, leaving 12 bases unmatched. Germline CDR1 and CDR2: SQVTM and ANQGSEA. The CDR3: CSGRGGLAGETQYF. The CDR3 nucleotides read TGCAGCGGTAGAGGCGGACTAGCTGGGGAGACCCAGTACTTC.

V gene TRBV2 combines with J gene TRBJ2-1; D may correspond to TRBD1 or TRBD2 (5 bases each). CDR1 and CDR2 from the germline V gene are SNHLY and FYNNEI. Trimming left V 2 bases short and J 7 bases short, with 18 bases between. The CDR3 has 16 amino acids. The CDR3 DNA sequence: TGTGCCAGCAGTGAAAGCATGGCTGGGGGATCTAATGAGCAGTTCTTC. Protein: CASSESMAGGSNEQFF.

This clonotype was detected a few times. The chain links TRBV20-1 to TRBJ2-7; 7 nucleotides match TRBD2. The CDR3 spans 13 residues. V dropped 6 bases and J dropped 3; count of bases not matched to a gene: 8. Germline-derived CDR1 and CDR2 are DFQATT and SNEGSKA (reference sequence). The CDR3 reads CSAPRGDLYEQYF. The CDR3 DNA is TGCAGTGCCCCTCGGGGGGACCTCTACGAGCAGTACTTC.

This rearrangement joins TRBV28 to TRBJ2-7, with D hard to call. Trimming stripped 5 bases from V and 3 bases from J, with 11 bases between. Per germline, CDR1 MDHEN and CDR2 SYDVKM. CDR3 length: 13 residues. The CDR3 coding sequence is TGTGCCAGCAGTCGTCCCCCAGACTACGAGCAGTACTTC. It yields the protein CASSRPPDYEQYF.

CDR3 loop: CASTSGDGQPQHF. CDR3 coding DNA: TGTGCCAGCACCTCAGGGGATGGGCAGCCCCAGCATTTT. The J gene is TRBJ1-5, the V gene TRBV7-9; perhaps TRBD1 as D (6 bases). Trimming left V 7 bases short and J 7 bases short, with 14 bases between. CDR3 size: 13 residues. Germline V gene lookup returns CDR1 SEHNR and CDR2 FQNEAQ (reference sequence).

This clonotype came up many times. The chain carries TRBV7-2 and TRBJ2-1; the D is unclear. This CDR3 comprises 12 residues. The V gene lost 6 bases and the J gene lost 6 bases, with 9 bases spanning the gap. Germline CDR1 is SGHTA and CDR2 is FQGNSA. The CDR3 nucleotides are TGTGCCAGCAGGAAATATGTCAATGAGCAGTTCTTC. Translation: CASRKYVNEQFF. The full variable domain, in which reference TRBV7-2 and TRBJ2-1 provide the parts outside the CDR3, is GAGVSQSPSNKVTEKGKDVELRCDPISGHTALYWYRQSLGQGLEFLIYFQGNSAPDKSGLPSDRFSAERTGGSVSTLTIQRTQQEDSAVYLCASRKYVNEQFFGPGTRLTVL.

In its sample, this clonotype was seen a few times. This chain links TRBV20-1 with TRBJ2-3; TRBD1 or TRBD2 may be the D gene (5 bases each). The length of the CDR3 is 17 residues. V was cut by 2 bases and J by 3 bases, with 21 bases left in between. Germline CDR1 is DFQATT and CDR2 is SNEGSKA (reference sequence). CDR3 DNA sequence: TGCAGTGCTAGACCGGGGTTTGGGGGAGACCGGACAGATACGCAGTATTTT. The encoded protein is CSARPGFGGDRTDTQYF.

The sample holds a few counts of this clonotype. This rearrangement joins TRBV20-1 to TRBJ2-7, with a tentative D call TRBD2 (6 bases). V lost 4 bases, J lost 2 bases, and 12 bases lay in between. Germline CDR1 is DFQATT and CDR2 is SNEGSKA (reference sequence). This CDR3 comprises 13 residues. CDR3 coding DNA: TGCAGTGCTACCCGGGAGAACGCCTACGAGCAGTACTTC. Its translation is CSATRENAYEQYF.

This clonotype was seen at least ten times. This chain joins TRBV11-1 and TRBJ2-1, with TRBD2 identical over 10 bases. The V segment lost 4 bases and the J segment 6 bases; nucleotides outside the gene matches: 3. There are 14 residues in the CDR3. Germline CDR1 SGHAT, CDR2 FQDESV (reference sequence). CDR3 protein: CASSSWTSGNEQFF. The CDR3 nucleotides read TGTGCCAGCAGCTCCTGGACTAGCGGCAATGAGCAGTTCTTC.

This clonotype was detected a few times. This chain uses TRBV15 with TRBJ2-2; D is unresolved. Deletions cut 5 bases from V and 4 bases from J, with 8 bases between. From germline, CDR1 is LNHNV and CDR2 YYDKDF (reference sequence). The CDR3 sequence is 13 residues long. The CDR3 sequence: CATSLYTTGELFF. The CDR3 DNA sequence: TGTGCCACCAGCCTCTACACCACCGGGGAGCTGTTTTTT.

This clonotype was seen ten or more times. The chain combines TRBV5-1 with TRBJ2-3, with 11 nucleotides matching TRBD2. Germline-derived CDR1 and CDR2 are SGHRS and YFSETQ. CDR3 length equals 16 residues. Unmatched junction bases numbered 9, after V lost 4 bases and J lost 5 bases. CDR3 DNA: TGCGCCAGCAGCCCCGGGACTAGCGGCATCTTAGATACGCAGTATTTT. Translation gives CASSPGTSGILDTQYF.

This clonotype was observed at least ten times. The chain recombines TRBV29-1 with TRBJ2-5; TRBD2 matches at 9 bases. Unmatched junction bases numbered 6, after V lost 6 bases and J lost 1 base. Germline CDR1 is SQVTM and CDR2 is ANQGSEA. The CDR3 is 14 amino acids. The CDR3 loop reads CSVIAGEPQETQYF. CDR3 coding DNA: TGCAGCGTAATAGCGGGAGAGCCCCAAGAGACCCAGTACTTC.

The table lists this clonotype with a few counts. The chain is built from TRBV10-3 and TRBJ1-1; D perhaps matches TRBD1 (5 bases). Germline loops: CDR1 ENHRY, CDR2 SYGVKD. Trimming stripped 4 bases from V and 7 bases from J, with 16 bases between. CDR3 length: 14 amino acids. The CDR3 region has the DNA TGTGCCATCAGTGTTAAACTAGGGCAGGGTGAAGCTTTCTTT. Protein product: CAISVKLGQGEAFF.

V usage is TRBV7-6 and J usage is TRBJ2-1; the D gene is possibly TRBD2 (6 bases). Per the germline V gene, CDR1 is SGHVS and CDR2 is FNYEAQ. V was shortened by 0 bases and J by 10 bases, with 10 bases between the two germline ends. The CDR3 consists of 13 residues. The CDR3: CASSLAYGGEQFF. The CDR3, as DNA: TGTGCCAGCAGCTTAGCGTACGGAGGGGAGCAGTTCTTC.

The sample holds many counts of this clonotype. J is TRBJ2-3 and V is TRBV28, with unresolved D. CDR1 MDHEN and CDR2 SYDVKM come from the germline V gene. Between the trimmed V and J ends, which lost 2 bases and 2 bases, there was a span of 8 bases. This CDR3 region has 14 residues. CDR3 DNA sequence: TGTGCCAGCAGTTTACCAGACTCCACAGATACGCAGTATTTT. Protein: CASSLPDSTDTQYF.

Note on this clonotype: A read error may account for a junction end that differs from germline. The chain recombines TRBV20-1 with TRBJ2-7, with 12 bases aligning to TRBD2. Germline CDR1 is DFQATT and CDR2 is SNEGSKA (reference sequence). CDR3 size: 17 residues. The CDR3 loop reads CCAGGTSGFPPSYEQYF. Written as DNA, the CDR3 is TGCTGTGCTGGAGGGACTAGCGGGTTCCCGCCCTCCTACGAGCAGTACTTC.

The chain is built from TRBV10-2 and TRBJ2-1; possible D gene TRBD2, 5 bases. Trimming removed 2 bases from V and 0 bases from J, with 14 bases in between. The CDR3 is 17 residues long. The germline V gene has CDR1 WSHSY and CDR2 SAAADI. The CDR3: CASSEGLAQSSYNEQFF. In DNA, the CDR3 is TGCGCCAGCAGTGAGGGGCTAGCCCAAAGCTCCTACAATGAGCAGTTCTTC.

This clonotype was seen repeatedly, ten times or more. The chain joins TRBV5-1 to TRBJ1-1, with TRBD1 identical over 8 bases. V trimming: 5 bases; J trimming: 3 bases; junction bases outside the gene matches: 3. Per the germline V gene, CDR1 is SGHRS and CDR2 is YFSETQ. The CDR3 runs to 13 residues. As DNA, the CDR3 is TGCGCCAGCAGTATACAGGGGGACACTGAAGCTTTCTTT. Encoded protein: CASSIQGDTEAFF. Looking up the rest from reference TRBV5-1 and TRBJ1-1 gives the full variable domain: KAGVTQTPRYLIKTRGQQVTLSCSPISGHRSVSWYQQTPGQGLQFLFEYFSETQRNKGNFPGRFSGRQFSNSRSEMNVSTLELGDSALYLCASSIQGDTEAFFGQGTRLTVV.